The 18 T cell receptor beta chains given below trace back to one sample, sequenced in a study of glioma-infiltrating T cells. Amplification of TCR alpha and beta CDR3 regions from RNA used iRepertoire nested multiplex PCR. Each CDR3 protein gets one entry after TCRdb re-called the multiplex PCR reads with MiXCR. The sample lists about 140,000 distinct CDR3 sequences, more than 35% occurring once. The sequenced sample consisted of glioma tissue, nonneoplastic brain tissue, or PBMCs (not recorded which). The receptors derive from a human donor with low-grade glioma or glioblastoma, undergoing nonglioma brain surgery, or in good health (not recorded which).

This chain joins TRBV27 and TRBJ2-3; D is perhaps TRBD2 (6 bases). The CDR3 consists of 18 residues. Germline V gene sequence: CDR1 MNHEY, CDR2 SMNVEV (reference sequence). Trimming left V 6 bases short and J 1 base short, with 23 bases between. Written as DNA, the CDR3 is TGTGCCAGCAGCCCATACGAGGGAGGCCCCGGAGGCACAGATACGCAGTATTTT. This encodes CASSPYEGGPGGTDTQYF.

Only a few counts were recorded for this clonotype. The CDR3 DNA is TGTGCCAGCACGTTGCGGTCCACAGATACGCAGTATTTT. Translation: CASTLRSTDTQYF. This sequence joins TRBV28 and TRBJ2-3; D ambiguous. The V end lost 7 bases, the J end lost 2 bases, and 10 bases lay between the germline ends. The CDR3 contains 13 residues. Per germline, CDR1 MDHEN and CDR2 SYDVKM. The full variable domain, with the rest looked up from reference TRBV28 and TRBJ2-3, is DVKVTQSSRYLVKRTGEKVFLECVQDMDHENMFWYRQDPGLGLRLIYFSYDVKMKEKGDIPEGYSVSREKKERFSLILESASTNQTSMYLCASTLRSTDTQYFGPGTRLTVL.

This clonotype was observed once. The germline gene is not matched at one end of the junction; a read error may be the cause. The chain carries TRBV4-2 and TRBJ1-6; D unclear. Germline values: CDR1 LGHNA, CDR2 YNFKEQ. The CDR3 is made up of 16 amino acids. The CDR3, as DNA: TGTGCCAGCAGCCAAGGGCGAGCAGACTATAGTTCACCCCTCCACTTT. Translated: CASSQGRADYSSPLHF.

This clonotype turned up a few times. The V call is TRBV2, the J call TRBJ1-1; D not resolved. This CDR3 region has 13 residues. Deletions cut 8 bases from V and 5 bases from J, with 15 bases between. CDR1 and CDR2 (germline): SNHLY, FYNNEI. CDR3 sequence reads: CASLMGAGTEAFF. For the CDR3, the DNA is TGTGCCAGCTTAATGGGCGCGGGGACTGAAGCTTTCTTT.

The J gene is TRBJ1-1, the V gene TRBV28; D is unclear. The CDR3 extends over 14 amino acids. V lost 4 bases and J 7 bases, leaving 16 bases between the germline ends. CDR1 is MDHEN and CDR2 is SYDVKM in the germline V gene. As DNA, the CDR3 is TGTGCCAGCAGTTCCCAATCCGGAGCGAGTGAAGCTTTCTTT. This gives the protein CASSSQSGASEAFF.

This clonotype occurred many times. The chain recombines TRBV6-6 with TRBJ1-1, with unresolved D. V lost 0 bases, J lost 0 bases, and 8 bases lay in between. Germline V gene data show CDR1 as MNHNY and CDR2 as SVGAGI (reference sequence). The CDR3 is 15 residues long. The CDR3 reads CASSYSVSVNTEAFF. CDR3 DNA sequence: TGTGCCAGCAGTTACTCAGTCAGTGTGAACACTGAAGCTTTCTTT.

About this clonotype: A junction boundary mismatches the germline segment, possibly from a read error. The chain recombines TRBV6-1 with TRBJ2-1; 8 nucleotides align to TRBD2. The CDR3 loop spans 13 amino acids. The germline gives CDR1 MNHNS, CDR2 SASEGT. The DNA for the CDR3 is TGTGTCAGCAGTTCTAGCGGGTTAAATGAGCAGTTCTTC. Translated: CVSSSSGLNEQFF.

The V gene is TRBV6-6, the J gene TRBJ2-6; TRBD1 agrees at 8 bases. V trimming: 2 bases; J trimming: 0 bases; junction bases outside the gene matches: 6. Looked up from germline, CDR1 is MNHNY and CDR2 is SVGAGI (reference sequence). The CDR3 is made up of 18 amino acids. CDR3 nucleotide sequence: TGTGCCAGCAGTTACCAGGGGGCGGGGTTCTCTGGGGCCAACGTCCTGACTTTC. It translates to CASSYQGAGFSGANVLTF.

This clonotype was detected a few times. V usage is TRBV20-1 and J usage is TRBJ2-1; a possible D gene is TRBD1 (6 bases). The CDR3 runs to 13 residues. Germline V gives CDR1 DFQATT, CDR2 SNEGSKA (reference sequence). Trimming left V 5 bases short and J 5 bases short, with 13 bases between. This chain's CDR3 is CSAPGQINNEQFF. The CDR3 bases are TGCAGTGCTCCCGGACAGATCAACAATGAGCAGTTCTTC.

The chain links TRBV6-2 or TRBV6-3 to TRBJ2-6; 8 bases are shared with TRBD1. The CDR3 has 17 residues. The V gene end was trimmed by 8 bases and the J gene end by 2 bases; junction bases not matched to a gene: 11. From germline, CDR1 is MNHEY and CDR2 SVGEGT. The CDR3 coding sequence is TGTGCCAGCCTCCGGGACAGGAGGTACACTGGGGCCAACGTCCTGACTTTC. Translation: CASLRDRRYTGANVLTF.

This clonotype was counted ten times or more. This chain connects TRBV7-2 to TRBJ2-5, with D tentatively TRBD2 (6 bases). The CDR3 is made up of 14 amino acids. Germline lookup yields CDR1 SGHTA and CDR2 FQGNSA. Trimming took 4 bases from V and 5 from J, leaving 14 bases between them. The CDR3, as DNA: TGTGCCAGCAGCTCGACACTAGCCAGGGAGACCCAGTACTTC. It yields the protein CASSSTLARETQYF.

The chain uses TRBV28 and TRBJ1-6, with D unclear. V was shortened by 7 bases and J by 7 bases, with 11 bases between the two germline ends. In germline, CDR1 is MDHEN, CDR2 SYDVKM. There are 13 residues in the CDR3. The CDR3 here is CASIGVWNSPLHF. The CDR3 coding sequence is TGTGCCAGCATTGGGGTGTGGAATTCACCCCTCCACTTT.

This clonotype came up a few times. V is TRBV28 and J is TRBJ2-2; unclear D gene. Trimming took 7 bases from V and 2 from J, leaving 8 bases between them. CDR1 is MDHEN and CDR2 is SYDVKM in the germline V gene. The CDR3 runs 13 residues. The CDR3 loop reads CASKARNTGELFF. The CDR3 DNA reads as TGTGCCAGCAAGGCGAGAAACACCGGGGAGCTGTTTTTT.

V usage is TRBV4-2 and J usage is TRBJ1-6; no definite D call. V was trimmed by 0 bases and J by 5 bases, leaving 5 bases between them. Germline loops: CDR1 LGHNA, CDR2 YNFKEQ. The CDR3 runs 14 residues. The CDR3 reads CASSQDYNNSPLHF. CDR3 sequence (DNA): TGTGCCAGCAGCCAAGATTATAATAATTCACCCCTCCACTTT.

The chain links TRBV20-1 to TRBJ2-2; weak D call: TRBD1 (6 bases). This CDR3 spans 15 amino acids. Trimming pared 5 bases from V and 0 bases from J, leaving 13 bases between. Germline V CDR1 and CDR2: DFQATT, SNEGSKA (reference sequence). CDR3 amino acids: CSAAQGFPNTGELFF. For the CDR3, the DNA is TGCAGTGCTGCCCAGGGGTTCCCGAACACCGGGGAGCTGTTTTTT.

The chain carries TRBV5-1 and TRBJ2-7, with D unclear. V shed 0 bases and J shed 2 bases, with 9 bases lying between them. The CDR3 sequence is 14 residues long. Germline CDR1 SGHRS, CDR2 YFSETQ. CDR3 residues: CASSLEVETYEQYF. CDR3 sequence (DNA): TGCGCCAGCAGCTTGGAGGTGGAGACCTACGAGCAGTACTTC.

This clonotype appeared many times. The chain links TRBV6-1 to TRBJ1-1, with 7 bases aligning to TRBD1. Germline assignment: CDR1 MNHNS and CDR2 SASEGT. V lost 6 bases to trimming and J lost 3 bases; unmatched junction nucleotides: 4. CDR3 length: 13 residues. The CDR3 region has the DNA TGTGCCAGCAGCACCACAGGGGACACTGAAGCTTTCTTT. It specifies CASSTTGDTEAFF.

The gene calls are TRBV6-1 and TRBJ2-5, with unresolved D. Germline V lookup: CDR1 MNHNS, CDR2 SASEGT. The CDR3 has 12 amino acids. The V end was cut by 6 bases, the J end by 4 bases, with 9 bases between. The CDR3 is CASRENSETQYF. CDR3 nucleotides: TGTGCCAGCAGGGAAAATTCAGAGACCCAGTACTTC.